The 19 T cell receptor beta chains listed next were all sequenced from one sample in a study of T cell changes during pregnancy in multiple sclerosis. TCRdb's table, derived via immunoSEQ multiplex PCR, lists solely in-frame clones and lacks some. The sample holds approximately 88,000 clones, 90% to 95% seen once. The sample in question was peripheral blood, obtained in the first trimester of pregnancy. The receptors shown here come from a female donor with multiple sclerosis, enrolled in a pregnancy study.

This chain connects TRBV10-3 to TRBJ1-3; 8 bases are a match to TRBD1. This CDR3 has 15 residues. The germline V gene encodes CDR1 ENHRY and CDR2 SYGVKD. V shed 3 bases, J shed 0 bases, and the junction held 1 base outside the gene matches. The CDR3: CAISEQGDSGNTIYF. CDR3 coding DNA: TGTGCCATCAGTGAACAGGGGGACTCTGGAAACACCATATATTTT.

This clone was seen only once. The chain couples TRBV5-1 to TRBJ2-6; D uncertain. The CDR3 has 14 amino acids. From germline, CDR1 is SGHRS and CDR2 YFSETQ. The V end was cut by 5 bases, the J end by 3 bases, with 9 bases between. In nucleotides, the CDR3 is TGCGCCAGCAGACCCATAGATGGGGCCAACGTCCTGACTTTC. Translated, it gives CASRPIDGANVLTF.

The chain is built from TRBV10-3 and TRBJ2-3, with 13 positions matching TRBD2. J gave up 2 bases and V 2 bases, and 1 base lay outside the gene matches. The length of the CDR3 is 16 residues. Germline V gene data show CDR1 as ENHRY and CDR2 as SYGVKD. CDR3 sequence (DNA): TGTGCCATCAGTGAGGGACTAGCGGGGGCCACAGATACGCAGTATTTT. Translated: CAISEGLAGATDTQYF.

CDR3 sequence reads: CASSQGGENTEAFF. DNA for the CDR3: TGTGCCAGCAGCCAAGGGGGGGAGAACACTGAAGCTTTCTTT. The gene calls are TRBV4-2 and TRBJ1-1; D may be TRBD1 (5 bases). The CDR3 has 14 residues. V was clipped by 1 base and J by 1 base, with 7 bases between them. Germline CDR1 reads LGHNA; CDR2 reads YNFKEQ.

The rearrangement links TRBV7-2 to TRBJ2-5; TRBD1 is a possible D gene (6 bases). The CDR3 has 14 amino acids. Germline loops: CDR1 SGHTA, CDR2 FQGNSA. The V gene lost 3 bases and the J gene lost 5 bases, with 13 bases spanning the gap. The CDR3 is CASSFPGAEETQYF. The CDR3 bases are TGTGCCAGCAGCTTTCCAGGGGCGGAGGAGACCCAGTACTTC.

This chain uses TRBV6-5 with TRBJ1-2; D is perhaps TRBD1 (5 bases). V dropped 4 bases and J dropped 1 base, with 10 bases sitting between them. The CDR3 extends over 14 amino acids. Germline CDR1 and CDR2: MNHEY and SVGAGI. DNA for the CDR3: TGTGCCAGCAGTTCCTCGACAGATAACTATGGCTACACCTTC. It encodes CASSSSTDNYGYTF.

The V gene is TRBV5-6, the J gene TRBJ2-7; a weak D match, TRBD2 (7 bases). Between the trimmed V and J ends, which lost 4 bases and 6 bases, there was a span of 23 bases. CDR1 is SGHDT and CDR2 is YYEEEE in the germline V gene. This CDR3 is 16 amino acids long. The CDR3 coding sequence is TGTGCCAGCAGCAAAAAATCGGGGGGCCGGTCCGCCGAGCAGTACTTC. Its protein product is CASSKKSGGRSAEQYF.

The chain employs TRBV18 and TRBJ2-3; D call uncertain. Trimming removed 0 bases at V and 4 bases at J, with 11 bases between. CDR3 size: 15 residues. Germline assignment: CDR1 KGHSH and CDR2 LQKENI. DNA for the CDR3: TGTGCCAGCTCACCACCGTCCAGGCCAGCAGATACGCAGTATTTT. It specifies CASSPPSRPADTQYF.

The chain uses TRBV10-3 and TRBJ1-2; the D is unclear. V was shortened by 3 bases and J by 7 bases, with 9 bases between the two germline ends. This CDR3 has 12 residues. Germline CDR1 and CDR2: ENHRY and SYGVKD. The CDR3 loop reads CAISENISGYTF. In DNA form, the CDR3 reads TGTGCCATCAGTGAAAATATCAGTGGCTACACCTTC.

The chain has TRBV30 and TRBJ1-2; 10 positions match TRBD1. The CDR3 sequence is 14 residues long. Germline-derived CDR1 and CDR2 are GTSNPN and SVGIG (reference sequence). V was pared by 1 base and J by 6 bases, with 5 bases of the junction left unmatched. This chain's CDR3 is CAWSAPDRGHGYTF. For the CDR3, the DNA is TGTGCCTGGAGTGCCCCAGACAGGGGGCATGGCTACACCTTC. The variable domain in full, completed from reference TRBV30 and TRBJ1-2, reads SQTIHQWPATLVQPVGSPLSLECTVEGTSNPNLYWYRQAAGRGLQLLFYSVGIGQISSEVPQNLSASRPQDRQFILSSKKLLLSDSGFYLCAWSAPDRGHGYTFGSGTRLTVV.

This chain uses TRBV9 with TRBJ2-5; 7 bases fit TRBD2. This CDR3 spans 15 amino acids. The germline CDR1 and CDR2 sequences are SGDLS and YYNGEE. Trimming removed 2 bases from V and 0 bases from J; junction bases left unmatched: 4. The CDR3 DNA follows: TGTGCCAGCAGCGTGTTGGGGGGGTACCAAGAGACCCAGTACTTC. It specifies CASSVLGGYQETQYF.

The DNA for the CDR3 is TGCGCCAGCAGCCCTAGACTAGCGGGGGCGTACAATGAGCAGTTCTTC. Amino acids: CASSPRLAGAYNEQFF. The V call is TRBV5-1, the J call TRBJ2-1, with 12 bases that match TRBD2. V lost 4 bases and J lost 4; bases outside the gene matches: 6. CDR3 length: 16 residues. The germline V gene encodes CDR1 SGHRS and CDR2 YFSETQ.

The chain carries TRBV19 and TRBJ2-1; 9 positions match TRBD2. In germline, CDR1 is LNHDA, CDR2 SQIVND (reference sequence). V lost 6 bases, J lost 0 bases, and 9 bases stayed unmatched. The CDR3 is 17 residues long. CDR3: CASSPAGGFSSYNEQFF. DNA for the CDR3: TGTGCCAGTAGCCCAGCGGGGGGCTTTAGCTCCTACAATGAGCAGTTCTTC.

The chain carries TRBV7-9 and TRBJ2-5; 10 positions match TRBD2. V lost 3 bases, J lost 4 bases, and 14 bases stayed unmatched. Germline values: CDR1 SEHNR, CDR2 FQNEAQ (reference sequence). The CDR3 spans 18 residues. CDR3 loop: CASSFSQRGGLGVETQYF. As DNA, the CDR3 is TGTGCCAGCAGCTTCAGCCAGCGGGGGGGCCTTGGTGTAGAGACCCAGTACTTC.

The chain carries TRBV15 and TRBJ1-5; D ambiguous. CDR1 and CDR2 (germline): LNHNV, YYDKDF (reference sequence). The CDR3 is 16 residues long. V lost 3 bases, J lost 2 bases, and 14 bases lay in between. Here the CDR3 DNA reads TGTGCCACCAGCAGCGCCGGCAGGCGGGGCAATCAGCCCCAGCATTTT. Its protein is CATSSAGRRGNQPQHF. Using reference TRBV15 and TRBJ1-5 for the parts outside the CDR3, the full variable domain is DAMVIQNPRYQVTQFGKPVTLSCSQTLNHNVMYWYQQKSSQAPKLLFHYYDKDFNNEADTPDNFQSRRPNTSFCFLDIRSPGLGDTAMYLCATSSAGRRGNQPQHFGDGTRLSIL.

The CDR3 DNA reads as TGTGCCAGCACGGGACAGAAGAACACCGGGGAGCTGTTTTTT. Amino acid sequence: CASTGQKNTGELFF. This rearrangement joins TRBV5-4 to TRBJ2-2; 7 bases line up with TRBD1. The ends lost 6 bases at V and 1 base at J; junction bases unmatched: 3. This CDR3 comprises 14 residues. The germline V gene has CDR1 SGHNT and CDR2 YYREEE (reference sequence).

The V and J genes are TRBV4-2 and TRBJ1-5; D ambiguous. Trimming left V 2 bases short and J 5 bases short, with 7 bases between. The CDR3 length is 13 residues. From germline, CDR1 is LGHNA and CDR2 YNFKEQ. CDR3 protein: CASSQQDYQPQHF. The CDR3 DNA is TGTGCCAGCAGCCAACAGGATTATCAGCCCCAGCATTTT.

The CDR3 DNA is TGTGCCAGCAGTTTACAGGTTGGAGACAGAGAAGCTTTCTTT. Its protein is CASSLQVGDREAFF. The chain is built from TRBV27 and TRBJ1-1, with a weak D call TRBD1 (5 bases). In germline, CDR1 is MNHEY, CDR2 SMNVEV (reference sequence). This CDR3 is built from 14 residues. V dropped 2 bases and J dropped 8 bases, with 15 bases sitting between them.

The CDR3: CASSPEGVPLAKNIQYF. In DNA, the CDR3 is TGTGCCAGCAGCCCTGAGGGGGTACCTCTAGCCAAAAACATTCAGTACTTC. The chain combines TRBV9 with TRBJ2-4; the D gene is possibly TRBD1 (6 bases). V dropped 4 bases and J dropped 0 bases, with 17 bases sitting between them. The CDR3 is 17 residues long. Germline V gene sequence: CDR1 SGDLS, CDR2 YYNGEE.